The sequence of this TCR beta chain was determined in a study of vaccination and CD4 T cells after COVID-19. Overall study: Overlapping spike peptides of SARS-CoV-2, HCoV-NL63, HCoV-OC43 and HCoV-229E stimulated the cells.

V lost 6 bases to trimming and J lost 1 base; unmatched junction nucleotides: 5. The germline gives CDR1 MRHNA, CDR2 SNTAGT. The CDR3 runs 15 residues. Stated treatment: roughly nine-day PBMC culture with coronavirus spike peptide pools or control peptides (ViraFEST assay). The collection of CD4+ T cells from the unexposed donor took place before the COVID-19 pandemic (2011-2018). From the approximately 10-day cultures, CD4+ T cells were isolated by negative selection. Worth noting for this clonotype: The antigen remains unidentified.

Sequence data for DNA of cultured CD4+ T cells were generated by the Oncomine TCR Beta short-read assay. In this case, cultured CD4+ T cells provided the extracted genomic DNA. TCRdb reprocessed the PCR reads with MiXCR, giving one entry per CDR3 protein. The sample shows roughly 6,700 distinct CDR3 sequences, roughly 33% of them seen only once. The receptor's source is a human donor in good health. The chain links TRBV6-4 to TRBJ2-3, with 9 bases that match TRBD1. The sequenced sample consisted of CD4+ T cells from blood, cultured in vitro. The DNA for the CDR3 is TGTGCCAGCAGCCAAACAGGGGGCGGCACAGATACGCAGTATTTT. Encoded protein: CASSQTGGGTDTQYF.